This T cell receptor beta chain was obtained from a study of monozygotic twins with inflammatory bowel disease. The study, taken as a whole, reports: T cell subtypes were not distinguishable in this analysis.

Incorporation of UMIs carrying a 6-nucleotide sample barcode was performed by template switching. One entry per CDR3 protein, without DNA, is what TCRdb gives after re-calling the 5' RACE reads. The table for this sample gives a few hundred thousand distinct CDR3 sequences. Unfractionated whole blood yielded total RNA, and T cells were not sorted. The CDR3 has 13 amino acids. Germline V lookup: CDR1 MNHEY, CDR2 SMNVEV (reference sequence). On this clonotype: Its antigen remains unknown.

Sequenced material: blood. The source is a human donor with ulcerative colitis or Crohn's disease, or a healthy co-twin of an affected twin (not recorded which). The rearrangement links TRBV27 to TRBJ2-3. The CDR3: CASGIRLTDTQYF.